The sample holds a few counts of the clone carrying this TCR beta chain. Antigen unknown. Assay used: immunoSEQ multiplex PCR; TCRdb lists only in-frame clones, some missing. The sample includes more than 12,000 clones, approximately 56% of them seen just once. The source of the sample is a study of T cell clonotyping in hematopoietic cell transplantation. General study points: CD4 and CD8 repertoire contributions could not be separated without sorting.

Looked up from germline, CDR1 is LNHDA and CDR2 is SQIVND (reference sequence). This CDR3 is 14 amino acids long. V was shortened by 5 bases and J by 6 bases, with 14 bases between the two germline ends. The chain carries TRBV19 and TRBJ1-5; the D gene is possibly TRBD1 (5 bases). This TCR came from a human donor who either received an allogeneic hematopoietic cell transplant for a myeloid malignancy or was a related donor (not recorded which). Some clones in this sample may be carry-over from other donors' samples. The sample taken for sequencing was PBMCs. The CDR3 region is CASSSREIVQPQHF. The CDR3 bases are TGTGCCAGTAGTTCCAGGGAGATAGTTCAGCCCCAGCATTTT.